This T cell receptor (beta chain) was recovered during a study of shared clonotypes between healthy human individuals. TCRdb's table, derived via immunoSEQ multiplex PCR, lists solely in-frame clones and lacks some. The top ten clones hold 0.36% of a sample with around 2.5 million clones, roughly 93% of them seen once. The CDR3 extends over 15 amino acids. The germline CDR1 and CDR2 sequences are SGHVS and FNYEAQ. Trimming cost V 5 bases and J 0 bases, with 14 bases left between them. Input material: naive CD4+ T cells from PBMCs. Subset given: CD45RA+ positively selected. The origin of this receptor is a man younger than 35 in good health. Some clones in this sample may be carry-over from other donors' samples. The rearrangement links TRBV7-6 to TRBJ2-7; tentative D call: TRBD2 (6 bases). DNA for the CDR3: TGTGCCAGCAGCCGCGGGGTTCAGGGCTCCTACGAGCAGTACTTC. Its protein product is CASSRGVQGSYEQYF.